A selection of T cell receptor beta chains follows, all from one sample in a study of beta chain features in type 1 diabetes. TCRdb's table, derived via immunoSEQ multiplex PCR, lists solely in-frame clones and lacks some. The sample has around 600,000 clones; around 12% are singletons. Material: naive CD4+ T cells from blood. The receptors here all came from a man aged 30-40 years with type 1 diabetes. CDR3s include the opening cysteine and the closing phenylalanine or tryptophan. Each record gives: J gene, clone size, V gene, D gene, CDR3 protein, CDR3 DNA. D genes are given only for firm matches. Where a row states a size, it is once, few, many or the class of an expanded clone; other rows omit it.

>TRBJ1-6|NA|TRBV21-1|NA
CASSKVQGVKRSYNSPLHF
TGTGCCAGCAGCAAAGTCCAGGGGGTTAAGCGCTCCTATAATTCACCCCTCCACTTT
>TRBJ2-3|few|TRBV28|NA
CASSSQQRDTQYF
TGTGCCAGCAGTTCCCAACAGCGAGATACGCAGTATTTT
>TRBJ1-6|NA|TRBV14|NA
CASSQEWGNNSPLHF
TGTGCCAGCAGCCAAGAATGGGGCAATAATTCACCCCTCCACTTT
>TRBJ2-5|NA|TRBV29-1|NA
CSVPTGIPQETQYF
TGCAGCGTACCGACCGGAATCCCACAAGAGACCCAGTACTTC
>TRBJ1-4|few|TRBV2|TRBD1
CASSATGGENEKLFF
TGTGCCAGCAGTGCCACAGGGGGTGAGAATGAAAAACTGTTTTTT
>TRBJ2-5|NA|TRBV5-1|TRBD1
CASSMTGAGETQYF
TGCGCCAGCAGCATGACAGGGGCAGGGGAGACCCAGTACTTC
>TRBJ2-4|few|TRBV6-5|TRBD1
CASSQSTGGRRIQYF
TGTGCCAGCAGCCAGTCGACAGGGGGTCGTCGCATTCAGTACTTC
>TRBJ1-6|few|TRBV28|TRBD1
CASSEPSGQGVSPLHF
TGTGCCAGCAGTGAGCCATCGGGACAGGGGGTTTCACCCCTCCACTTT
>TRBJ1-5|NA|TRBV9|NA
CASSSEGYSNQPQHF
TGTGCCAGCAGCTCAGAGGGTTATAGCAATCAGCCCCAGCATTTT
>TRBJ2-3|NA|TRBV6-5|NA
CASSSGDRATDTQYF
TGTGCCAGCAGTTCGGGGGACCGAGCCACAGATACGCAGTATTTT
>TRBJ2-2|few|TRBV27|NA
CASSPGHGELFF
TGTGCCAGCAGTCCCGGCCACGGGGAGCTGTTTTTT
>TRBJ2-5|few|TRBV10-3|NA
CAIRPDRPRETQYF
TGTGCCATCAGGCCCGACAGGCCACGAGAGACCCAGTACTTC
>TRBJ2-3|NA|TRBV7-2|TRBD2
CASSPTSGGGTDTQYF
TGTGCCAGCAGCCCGACTAGCGGGGGTGGTACAGATACGCAGTATTTT
>TRBJ1-5|NA|TRBV6-1|NA
CASQGQSGNQPQHF
TGTGCCAGCCAAGGACAGTCCGGCAATCAGCCCCAGCATTTT
>TRBJ1-2|few|TRBV5-1|NA
CASSLGTYGYTF
TGCGCCAGCAGCTTAGGAACTTATGGCTACACCTTC
>TRBJ2-1|NA|TRBV9|NA
CASSPAQDTGYNEQFF
TGTGCCAGCAGCCCCGCACAGGACACGGGGTACAATGAGCAGTTCTTC
>TRBJ1-5|few|TRBV28|NA
CASRDPAYSNQPQHF
TGTGCCAGCAGGGACCCAGCGTACAGCAATCAGCCCCAGCATTTT
>TRBJ2-2|NA|TRBV9|NA
CASSVGGLNTGELFF
TGTGCCAGCAGCGTCGGCGGGCTGAACACCGGGGAGCTGTTTTTT
>TRBJ1-2|few|TRBV9|TRBD1
CASSVDGTAYGYTF
TGTGCCAGCAGCGTGGACGGGACAGCCTATGGCTACACCTTC
>TRBJ2-1|few|TRBV11-3|NA
CASSLEDRREQFF
TGTGCCAGCAGCTTAGAGGACCGAAGGGAGCAGTTCTTC
>TRBJ1-4|NA|TRBV7-2|NA
CASSSSNRVGNEKLFF
TGTGCCAGCAGCTCCTCAAACAGGGTCGGTAATGAAAAACTGTTTTTT
>TRBJ2-7|NA|TRBV7-9|NA
CASSDPGEQYF
TGTGCCAGCAGCGACCCGGGGGAGCAGTACTTC
>TRBJ2-4|NA|TRBV6-5|NA
CASSYSDAERGNIQYF
TGTGCCAGCAGTTACTCGGATGCAGAAAGGGGAAACATTCAGTACTTC
>TRBJ1-6|few|TRBV5-1|TRBD1
CASSNGQGGNSPLHF
TGCGCCAGCAGCAACGGACAGGGGGGCAATTCACCCCTCCACTTT
>TRBJ2-2|NA|TRBV14|NA
CASSRQVDTGELFF
TGTGCCAGCAGCCGGCAGGTAGACACCGGGGAGCTGTTTTTT
>TRBJ2-5|few|TRBV30|NA
CAWSASGGGTQYF
TGTGCCTGGAGTGCATCAGGGGGAGGGACCCAGTACTTC
>TRBJ2-2|NA|TRBV4-2|NA
CASSQDPQGGLSTGELFF
TGTGCCAGCAGCCAAGATCCCCAGGGGGGGCTGAGCACCGGGGAGCTGTTTTTT
>TRBJ2-5|few|TRBV5-1|NA
CASSLGSGETQYF
TGCGCCAGCAGCTTGGGATCCGGGGAGACCCAGTACTTC
>TRBJ2-3|NA|TRBV10-3|NA
CAISEGGRGTDTQYF
TGTGCCATCAGTGAGGGGGGAAGGGGCACAGATACGCAGTATTTT
>TRBJ2-3|few|TRBV6-1|NA
CASSVSPESTDTQYF
TGTGCCAGCAGTGTCTCTCCGGAGAGCACAGATACGCAGTATTTT
>TRBJ2-2|NA|TRBV9|TRBD1
CASSGIRQGGSTGELFF
TGTGCCAGCAGCGGAATTAGACAGGGGGGTTCCACCGGGGAGCTGTTTTTT
>TRBJ1-5|few|TRBV5-1|NA
CASRSRIDQPQHF
TGCGCCAGCAGATCCAGGATCGATCAGCCCCAGCATTTT
>TRBJ1-5|few|TRBV4-3|NA
CASSQVGGSQPQHF
TGCGCCAGCAGCCAAGTAGGGGGAAGTCAGCCCCAGCATTTT
>TRBJ2-5|few|TRBV5-1|NA
CASSLGEETQYF
TGCGCCAGCAGCTTAGGTGAGGAGACCCAGTACTTC
>TRBJ1-1|few|TRBV6-1|NA
CASSESANTEAFF
TGTGCCAGCAGTGAATCCGCCAACACTGAAGCTTTCTTT
>TRBJ2-7|once|TRBV18|NA
CASSPPALQEQYF
TGTGCCAGCTCACCACCGGCCTTACAAGAGCAGTACTTC
>TRBJ2-7|NA|TRBV5-1|NA
CASSVQGPSYEQYF
TGCGCCAGCAGCGTCCAGGGGCCCTCCTACGAGCAGTACTTC
>TRBJ1-2|few|TRBV6-1|NA
CASSETEGTAYGYTF
TGTGCCAGCAGTGAAACGGAGGGTACAGCCTATGGCTACACCTTC
>TRBJ1-4|few|TRBV5-4|NA
CASSLGTLNEKLFF
TGTGCCAGCAGCTTAGGGACACTGAATGAAAAACTGTTTTTT
>TRBJ1-6|few|TRBV2|NA
CASQEGSPLHF
TGTGCCAGCCAGGAGGGCTCACCCCTCCACTTT
>TRBJ2-3|NA|TRBV13|NA
CATRREGDADTQYF
TGTGCCACCCGGAGGGAAGGGGACGCAGATACGCAGTATTTT
>TRBJ2-1|few|TRBV6-6|TRBD1
CASKPGQGNNEQFF
TGTGCCAGCAAACCGGGACAGGGAAACAATGAGCAGTTCTTC
>TRBJ2-1|NA|TRBV15|TRBD2
CATSWIAGGAEQFF
TGTGCCACCAGCTGGATAGCGGGGGGGGCAGAGCAGTTCTTC
>TRBJ2-2|NA|TRBV18|NA
CASSQGTGNTGELFF
TGTGCCAGCTCGCAGGGAACGGGGAACACCGGGGAGCTGTTTTTT
>TRBJ2-7|NA|TRBV5-1|NA
CASSLVAGPSYEQYF
TGCGCCAGCAGCTTGGTGGCAGGACCATCCTACGAGCAGTACTTC
>TRBJ2-5|NA|TRBV4-3|TRBD1
CASSQDRGPAETQYF
TGCGCCAGCAGCCAGGACAGGGGGCCGGCAGAGACCCAGTACTTC